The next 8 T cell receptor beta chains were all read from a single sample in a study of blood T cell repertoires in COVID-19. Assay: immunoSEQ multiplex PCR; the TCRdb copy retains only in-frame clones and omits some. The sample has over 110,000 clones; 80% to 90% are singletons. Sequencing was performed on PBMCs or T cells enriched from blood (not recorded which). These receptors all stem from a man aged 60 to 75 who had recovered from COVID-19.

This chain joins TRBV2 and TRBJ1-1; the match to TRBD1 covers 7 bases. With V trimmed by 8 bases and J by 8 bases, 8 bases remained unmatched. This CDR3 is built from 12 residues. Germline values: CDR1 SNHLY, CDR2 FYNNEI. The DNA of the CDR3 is TGTGCCAGCGTTGAAAACAGGGGCGAAGCTTTCTTT. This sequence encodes CASVENRGEAFF.

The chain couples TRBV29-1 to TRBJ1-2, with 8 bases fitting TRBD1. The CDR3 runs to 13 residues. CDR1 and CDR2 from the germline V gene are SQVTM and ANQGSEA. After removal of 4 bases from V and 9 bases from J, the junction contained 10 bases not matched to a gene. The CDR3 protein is CSVVGPGQGSYTF. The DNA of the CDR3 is TGCAGCGTTGTTGGACCCGGACAGGGAAGCTACACCTTC.

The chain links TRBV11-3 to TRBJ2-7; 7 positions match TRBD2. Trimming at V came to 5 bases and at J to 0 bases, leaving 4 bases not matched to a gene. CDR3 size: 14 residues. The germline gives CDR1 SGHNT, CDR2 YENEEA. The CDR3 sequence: CASSLSGLSYEQYF. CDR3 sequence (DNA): TGTGCCAGCAGCCTTAGCGGGCTCTCCTACGAGCAGTACTTC.

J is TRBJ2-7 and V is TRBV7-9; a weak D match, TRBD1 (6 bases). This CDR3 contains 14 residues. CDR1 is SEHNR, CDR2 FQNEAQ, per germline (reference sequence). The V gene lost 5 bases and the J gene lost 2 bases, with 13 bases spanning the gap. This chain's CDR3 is CASSAGTFPYEQYF. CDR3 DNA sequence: TGTGCCAGCAGCGCCGGGACATTCCCCTACGAGCAGTACTTC. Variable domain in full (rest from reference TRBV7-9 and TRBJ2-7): DTGVSQNPRHKITKRGQNVTFRCDPISEHNRLYWYRQTLGQGPEFLTYFQNEAQLEKSRLLSDRFSAERPKGSFSTLEIQRTEQGDSAMYLCASSAGTFPYEQYFGPGTRLTVT.

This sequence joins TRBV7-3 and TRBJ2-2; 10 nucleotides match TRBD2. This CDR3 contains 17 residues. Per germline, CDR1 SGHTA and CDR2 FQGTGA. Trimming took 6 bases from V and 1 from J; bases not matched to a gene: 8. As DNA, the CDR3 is TGTGCCAGCAGAACTCAGCGGGAGGGCCGGAACACCGGGGAGCTGTTTTTT. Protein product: CASRTQREGRNTGELFF.

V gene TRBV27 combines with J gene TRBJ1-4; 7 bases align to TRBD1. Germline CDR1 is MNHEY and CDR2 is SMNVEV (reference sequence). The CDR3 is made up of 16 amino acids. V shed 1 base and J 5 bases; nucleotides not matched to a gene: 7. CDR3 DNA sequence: TGTGCCAGCAGTTTATATCGGGGGACAGAAAATGAAAAACTGTTTTTT. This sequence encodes CASSLYRGTENEKLFF.

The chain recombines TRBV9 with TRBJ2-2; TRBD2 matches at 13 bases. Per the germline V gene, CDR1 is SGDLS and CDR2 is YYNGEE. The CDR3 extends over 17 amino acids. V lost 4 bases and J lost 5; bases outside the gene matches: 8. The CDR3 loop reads CASSPTSGRAGTGELFF. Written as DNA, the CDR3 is TGTGCCAGCAGCCCTACTAGCGGGAGGGCCGGGACCGGGGAGCTGTTTTTT. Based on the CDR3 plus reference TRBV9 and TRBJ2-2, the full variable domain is DSGVTQTPKHLITATGQRVTLRCSPRSGDLSVYWYQQSLDQGLQFLIQYYNGEERAKGNILERFSAQQFPDLHSELNLSSLELGDSALYFCASSPTSGRAGTGELFFGEGSRLTVL.

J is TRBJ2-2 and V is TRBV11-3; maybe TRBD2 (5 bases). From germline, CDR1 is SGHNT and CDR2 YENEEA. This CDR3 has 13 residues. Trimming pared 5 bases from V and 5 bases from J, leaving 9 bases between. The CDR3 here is CASSPRGTGELFF. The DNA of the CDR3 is TGTGCCAGCAGCCCCCGCGGGACCGGGGAGCTGTTTTTT. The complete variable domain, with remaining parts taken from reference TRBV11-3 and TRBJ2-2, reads EAGVVQSPRYKIIEKKQPVAFWCNPISGHNTLYWYLQNLGQGPELLIRYENEEAVDDSQLPKDRFSAERLKGVDSTLKIQPAELGDSAVYLCASSPRGTGELFFGEGSRLTVL.